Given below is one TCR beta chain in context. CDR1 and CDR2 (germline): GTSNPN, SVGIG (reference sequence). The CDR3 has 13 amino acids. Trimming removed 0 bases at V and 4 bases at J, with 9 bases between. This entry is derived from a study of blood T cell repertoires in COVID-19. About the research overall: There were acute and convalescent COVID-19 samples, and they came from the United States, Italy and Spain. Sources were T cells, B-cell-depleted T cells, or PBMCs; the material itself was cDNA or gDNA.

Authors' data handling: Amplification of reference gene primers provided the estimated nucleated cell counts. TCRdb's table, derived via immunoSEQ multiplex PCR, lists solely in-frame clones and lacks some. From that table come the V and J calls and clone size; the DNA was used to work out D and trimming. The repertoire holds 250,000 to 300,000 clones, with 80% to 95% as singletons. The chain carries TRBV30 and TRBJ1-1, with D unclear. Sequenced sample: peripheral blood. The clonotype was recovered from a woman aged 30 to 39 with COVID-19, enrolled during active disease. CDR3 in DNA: TGTGCCTGGAGTGTACGCTCGGGCACTGAAGCTTTCTTT. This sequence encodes CAWSVRSGTEAFF. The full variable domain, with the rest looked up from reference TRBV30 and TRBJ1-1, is SQTIHQWPATLVQPVGSPLSLECTVEGTSNPNLYWYRQAAGRGLQLLFYSVGIGQISSEVPQNLSASRPQDRQFILSSKKLLLSDSGFYLCAWSVRSGTEAFFGQGTRLTVV.